The clone carrying this T cell receptor (beta chain) was seen just once. The RNA input was about 0.5 to 1 ug, and it was reverse transcribed with random hexamers. Across 54 Vbeta and 13 Jbeta, TCR beta CDR3 was amplified with immunoSEQ multiplex PCR. TCRdb used MiXCR to reprocess the immunoSEQ multiplex PCR reads, holding one entry per CDR3 protein. The data contain hundreds of thousands of distinct CDR3 sequences, 94% of them singletons. The V end lost 1 base, the J end lost 4 bases, and 5 bases lay between the germline ends. CDR3 length equals 13 residues. Germline V gene data show CDR1 as LGHDT and CDR2 as YNNKEL (reference sequence). This sample is drawn from a study of CD8 T cells in Susac syndrome.

The J gene is TRBJ2-1, the V gene TRBV3-1; D remains ambiguous. The sequence came from a human donor with Susac syndrome. Specimen: CD4+ T cells from PBMCs. The CDR3 DNA sequence: TGTGCCAGCAGCCAAGCCCGGTACAATGAGCAGTTCTTC. Amino acid sequence: CASSQARYNEQFF.